This T cell receptor (beta chain) was found in a study of shared clonotypes between healthy human individuals (TCRdb year 2020). With regard to the full study: The cohort comprised a couple of women and a few men aged 18 to 49 years. To estimate repertoire size and how much clonotypes are shared between individuals, the study performed deep sequencing of blood TCR repertoires from a handful of healthy adults. To increase sequencing depth and limit assay-specific biases, TCR repertoire library preparation and sequencing were carried out by different laboratories using diverse techniques. Each donor's leukapheresis produced roughly between roughly 0.85 and 9.5 billion PBMCs.

Donors were healthy HIV-negative adults with no recently reported acute infections or vaccinations. Only Caucasian adults living in Nashville, Tennessee, USA were represented among the donors. For unsorted samples, 90 million or so PBMCs were counted and genomic DNA was extracted with the QIAamp DNA Blood Mini kit. After blood collection by leukapheresis, PBMCs were isolated using Ficoll-Histopaque density gradient centrifugation and then cryopreserved in the vapor phase of liquid nitrogen. Points on this clone: Its antigen is still unknown. No much larger clone is present one base from it, and per-base qualities are unavailable.

Looking up the germline V gene (reference sequence) yields CDR1 GTSNPN and CDR2 SVGIG. Reading from cysteine to phenylalanine, the CDR3 counts 16 amino acids. Just CDR3 DNA is preserved here, 48 bases in frame from base 1. V loses 2 bases of germline sequence and J loses 2 bases, and the interval between the two ends is 13 bases. Using the deep immunoSEQ assay, multiplex PCR amplified TCR CDR3 regions from genomic DNA. Extracted genomic DNA from each cell subset was spread evenly across all wells of several immunoSEQ 96-well plates, with each plate serving as a replicate. Each replicate PCR for unsorted PBMC received about 0.3 ug genomic DNA, equal to 25,000 to 30,000 T cell genomes. Ten immunoSEQ deep assay plates were used to sequence the unsorted PBMC genomic DNA. The purified libraries were quantified using a Qubit 3.0 fluorometer, sized with a Bioanalyzer 2100, and then quantified again using the KAPA Library Quantification kit. Every immunoSEQ 96-well plate was sequenced on a dedicated single-read 150-cycle Illumina NextSeq 550 flow cell. The published analysis was carried out like this. Because the immunoSEQ output held only junctional sequences and lacked quality scores, the filtering could not match the filtering applied to full-length reads. Sequences were annotated with PyIR, a Python wrapper for IgBLAST v1.9, using IMGT germline references to assign V/J genes and CDR3. Any read was removed if the V/J assignment was weak (E-value above 1e-6), the CDR3 was missing, or the read contained stop codons, out-of-frame junctions, or ambiguous translated residues. V3J clonotypes were defined as sequences sharing the same inferred V gene, J gene, and CDR3 amino acid sequence. The percentage overlap between two repertoires was calculated by dividing the number of shared unique clonotypes by the size of the smaller repertoire. Richness of each repertoire was evaluated using RTK rarefaction, the Chao1 estimator, and Recon v2.1 estimates of unobserved clonotypes. TCRdb carries this immuneACCESS record with in-frame sequences only. Its versions omit some clonotypes, under half of them owing to an unresolved V gene in the studies checked, with the rest unexplained. V and J calls and clone size are copied from that table; D and trimming were computed from the DNA. Present in this sample are roughly 500,000 clones, approximately 81% of which were seen just once. The ten largest make up more than 9.5% of the sample.

Broad study findings and their caveats: Pairwise subsampling led to the expectation that sequencing depth would affect the degree of clonotype sharing among donors. Only blood was sampled, and tissue TCR repertoires likely differ from those in blood. The genetic and exposure-history diversity represented was limited by the small number of donors.

Sequenced material: PBMCs. This clonotype was obtained from a woman in her thirties or forties in good health. Some clones in this sample may be carry-over from other donors' samples. The V gene is TRBV30 and the J gene is TRBJ2-6; the D gene cannot be resolved reliably. The DNA sequence is TGTGCCTGGAGTTTATTCGCGGCAACTGGGGCCAACGTCCTGACTTTC. This encodes CAWSLFAATGANVLTF.